Detailed here is one T cell receptor beta chain. Authors' data handling: The authors estimated nucleated cell counts from reference gene primer amplification. TCRdb's copy holds only in-frame clones and misses some; the assay was immunoSEQ multiplex PCR. D and trimming come from the DNA, and the V and J calls and clone size come from that table. The sample carries over 150,000 clones, more than 90% recorded once. The V segment lost 3 bases and the J segment 7 bases; nucleotides outside the gene matches: 5. Germline V gene sequence: CDR1 SGHTA, CDR2 FQGNSA. This CDR3 has 14 amino acids. The record originates from a study of blood T cell repertoires in COVID-19. For the study at large: Samples representing acute and convalescent COVID-19 were sourced from the United States, Italy and Spain. Sources were T cells, B-cell-depleted T cells, or PBMCs; the material itself was cDNA or gDNA.

This TCR was sampled from a man aged 50 or older with acute or convalescent COVID-19. The material sequenced was peripheral blood. The rearrangement links TRBV7-2 to TRBJ1-2; TRBD1 aligns across 10 bases. The CDR3 spells CASSLGTGEFGYTF. The CDR3 DNA reads TGTGCCAGCAGCTTGGGGACAGGGGAGTTTGGCTACACCTTC. Using reference TRBV7-2 and TRBJ1-2 for the parts outside the CDR3, the full variable domain is GAGVSQSPSNKVTEKGKDVELRCDPISGHTALYWYRQSLGQGLEFLIYFQGNSAPDKSGLPSDRFSAERTGGSVSTLTIQRTQQEDSAVYLCASSLGTGEFGYTFGSGTRLTVV.